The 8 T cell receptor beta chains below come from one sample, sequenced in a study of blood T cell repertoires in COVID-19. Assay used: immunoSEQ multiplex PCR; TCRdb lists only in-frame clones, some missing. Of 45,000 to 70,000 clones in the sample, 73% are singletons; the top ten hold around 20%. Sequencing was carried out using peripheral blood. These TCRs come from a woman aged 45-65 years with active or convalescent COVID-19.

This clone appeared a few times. CDR3 coding DNA: TGCGCCAGCAGCCGGACGGCGCTCGGGGACACTGAAGCTTTCTTT. It specifies CASSRTALGDTEAFF. V is TRBV4-1 and J is TRBJ1-1; D remains unclear. Between the trimmed V and J ends, which lost 4 bases and 3 bases, there was a span of 15 bases. The CDR3 extends over 15 amino acids. Germline lookup yields CDR1 MGHRA and CDR2 YSYEKL.

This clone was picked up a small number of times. CDR3 protein: CAWSPGTHNSPLHF. The DNA of the CDR3 is TGTGCCTGGAGCCCCGGGACTCATAATTCACCCCTCCACTTT. This chain links TRBV30 with TRBJ1-6, with D possibly matching TRBD1 (5 bases). Trimming took 3 bases from V and 5 from J, leaving 11 bases between them. CDR1 and CDR2 (germline): GTSNPN, SVGIG (reference sequence). The CDR3 contains 14 residues.

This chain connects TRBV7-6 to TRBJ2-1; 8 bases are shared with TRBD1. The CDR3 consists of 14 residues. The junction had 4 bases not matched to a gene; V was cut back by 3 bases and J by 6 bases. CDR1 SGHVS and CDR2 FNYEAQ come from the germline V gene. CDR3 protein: CASSFSGQGNEQFF. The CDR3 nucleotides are TGTGCCAGCAGCTTCTCCGGACAGGGCAATGAGCAGTTCTTC.

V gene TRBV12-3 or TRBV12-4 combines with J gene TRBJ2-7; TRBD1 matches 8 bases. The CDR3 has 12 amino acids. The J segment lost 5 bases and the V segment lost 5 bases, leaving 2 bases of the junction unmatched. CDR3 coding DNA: TGTGCCAGCAGTCCGACAGGGGACGAGCAGTACTTC. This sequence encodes CASSPTGDEQYF.

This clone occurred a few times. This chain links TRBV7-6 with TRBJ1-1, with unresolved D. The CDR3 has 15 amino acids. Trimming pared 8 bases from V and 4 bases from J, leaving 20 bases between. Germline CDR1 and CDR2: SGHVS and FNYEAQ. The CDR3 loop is CASLSAGQVGTEAFF. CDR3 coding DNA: TGTGCCAGCCTCTCAGCAGGTCAAGTTGGCACTGAAGCTTTCTTT.

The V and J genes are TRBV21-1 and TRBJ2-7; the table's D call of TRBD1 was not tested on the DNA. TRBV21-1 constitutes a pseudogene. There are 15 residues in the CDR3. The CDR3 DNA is TGTGCCAGCAGCAAAAGGGGTCGGATCTCCTACGAGCAGTACTTC. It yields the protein CASSKRGRISYEQYF.

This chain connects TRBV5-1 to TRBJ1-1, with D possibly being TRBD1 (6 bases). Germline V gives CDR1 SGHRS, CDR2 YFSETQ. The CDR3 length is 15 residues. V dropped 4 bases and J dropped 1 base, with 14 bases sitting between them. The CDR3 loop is CASSLPQGSNTEAFF. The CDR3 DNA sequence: TGCGCCAGCAGCCTACCACAGGGATCGAACACTGAAGCTTTCTTT.

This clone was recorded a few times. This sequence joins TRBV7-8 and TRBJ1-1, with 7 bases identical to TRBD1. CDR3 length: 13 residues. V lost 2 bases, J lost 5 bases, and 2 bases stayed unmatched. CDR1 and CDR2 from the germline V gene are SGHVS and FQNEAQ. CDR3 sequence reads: CASSLTRGTEAFF. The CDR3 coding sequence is TGTGCCAGCAGCTTAACCAGGGGGACTGAAGCTTTCTTT.